These 11 T cell receptor beta chains were all obtained from the same sample, sequenced in a study of cytomegalovirus exposure and HLA in healthy donors. The PCR ran on 60 Vbeta and 13 Jbeta primers. Assay: immunoSEQ multiplex PCR; the TCRdb copy retains only in-frame clones and omits some. In total, the table holds around 150,000 clones. The sample was PBMCs. The receptor source for this set is a woman between 55 and 75 years old in good health and CMV-seronegative.

This chain uses TRBV19 with TRBJ1-2, with D unresolved. The V gene lost 3 bases and the J gene lost 2 bases, with 10 bases spanning the gap. CDR3 length: 14 residues. The germline gives CDR1 LNHDA, CDR2 SQIVND (reference sequence). CDR3 loop: CASSIPPPNYGYTF. CDR3 DNA sequence: TGTGCCAGTAGTATCCCTCCCCCCAACTATGGCTACACCTTC.

J is TRBJ2-7 and V is TRBV9; 9 positions agree with TRBD1. Germline V gene data show CDR1 as SGDLS and CDR2 as YYNGEE. This CDR3 has 15 amino acids. The V and J ends lost 4 bases and 3 bases, in that order; junction bases with no gene match: 8. CDR3 coding DNA: TGTGCCAGCAGCTCAGGGACAGGGATCATCTACGAGCAGTACTTC. Its protein product is CASSSGTGIIYEQYF.

The chain combines TRBV21-1 with TRBJ1-5; whether TRBD1, the table's D call, matches the DNA was not checked. TRBV21-1 is an annotated pseudogene. There are 20 residues in the CDR3. CDR3 region: CASSKGEGADDDYSNQPQHF. CDR3 in DNA: TGTGCCAGCAGCAAAGGGGAAGGGGCGGACGACGATTATAGCAATCAGCCCCAGCATTTT.

The chain employs TRBV2 and TRBJ2-2; 8 nucleotides line up with TRBD1. CDR3 length: 15 residues. The trim removed 6 bases at V and 1 base at J, leaving 4 bases unmatched. Looked up from germline, CDR1 is SNHLY and CDR2 is FYNNEI. The CDR3 sequence: CASRPDRGNTGELFF. CDR3 nucleotide sequence: TGTGCCAGCAGACCCGACAGGGGGAACACCGGGGAGCTGTTTTTT.

The CDR3 region has the DNA TGTGCCATCAGTGAGGACACCTCGGGACAGGGGCGCGAGCAGTACTTC. Protein: CAISEDTSGQGREQYF. This chain joins TRBV10-3 and TRBJ2-7, with 10 bases identical to TRBD1. The CDR3 spans 16 residues. CDR1 is ENHRY, CDR2 SYGVKD, per germline. Germline trimming cut 2 bases from V and 6 bases from J; bases unmatched to any gene: 10.

The chain links TRBV29-1 to TRBJ2-7; 7 bases fit TRBD1. CDR1 is SQVTM and CDR2 is ANQGSEA in the germline V gene. The V and J ends lost 6 bases and 5 bases, in that order; junction bases with no gene match: 10. The CDR3 has 13 residues. The CDR3 coding sequence is TGCAGCGTAGGGACAGTAAGTTTCAACGAGCAGTACTTC. Translating it yields CSVGTVSFNEQYF.

The chain employs TRBV2 and TRBJ1-1, with D possibly matching TRBD1 (6 bases). The germline gives CDR1 SNHLY, CDR2 FYNNEI. The V and J ends lost 4 bases and 1 base respectively, with 13 bases between them. This CDR3 region has 15 residues. This CDR3 is CASSGPTGRNTEAFF. For the CDR3, the DNA is TGTGCCAGCAGTGGACCTACAGGGAGGAACACTGAAGCTTTCTTT.

V usage is TRBV2 and J usage is TRBJ1-6, with D tentatively TRBD1 (5 bases). Trimming took off 6 bases at V and 10 bases at J, with 16 bases between the two ends. The germline V gene encodes CDR1 SNHLY and CDR2 FYNNEI. The CDR3 length is 14 residues. The CDR3 DNA reads TGTGCCAGCAGGGCCGGAGGGGAAGGCTCACCCCTCCACTTT. Its translation is CASRAGGEGSPLHF.

Turning to this clone: This CDR3 fails to terminate in the conserved phenylalanine or tryptophan, so it likely reflects a read error. The CDR3 DNA follows: TGCGCCAGCAGCCCGGTTGGACAGTTCTACGAGCAGTACCTC. Translation gives CASSPVGQFYEQYL. This chain links TRBV5-1 with TRBJ2-7, with D possibly TRBD1 on 6 matching bases. The CDR3 has 14 amino acids. The germline V and J ends were trimmed by 4 bases and 3 bases, with 14 bases remaining between them. Germline V gene lookup returns CDR1 SGHRS and CDR2 YFSETQ.

The chain uses TRBV11-2 and TRBJ2-5, with TRBD1 matching 9 bases. There are 14 residues in the CDR3. V lost 1 base to trimming and J lost 13 bases; unmatched junction nucleotides: 10. CDR1 and CDR2 (germline): SGHAT, FQNNGV. In nucleotides, the CDR3 is TGTGCCAGCAGCTTAGCAGGGACAGGGATGTTGGGGTACTTC. Protein product: CASSLAGTGMLGYF.

The chain combines TRBV5-6 with TRBJ2-3; tentative D call: TRBD2 (6 bases). Germline assignment: CDR1 SGHDT and CDR2 YYEEEE. This CDR3 has 15 residues. V was cut by 4 bases and J by 2 bases, with 14 bases left in between. The CDR3 protein is CASSQVARDTDTQYF. CDR3 DNA: TGTGCCAGCAGCCAGGTGGCGCGGGACACAGATACGCAGTATTTT.